This TCR beta chain was profiled in a study of a mutant IDH1 vaccine in newly diagnosed glioma. Study summary: Among treated patients, around 62% were male and approximately 40% female, and mean age was approximately 40 years.

This sample's time point: week 11, during vaccination. All doses held 300 ug of mutant IDH1 20-mer peptide, with topical imiquimod. Turning to this clone: Its cognate antigen is unknown.

Assay: immunoSEQ multiplex PCR; the TCRdb copy retains only in-frame clones and omits some. The sample holds tens of thousands of clones, around 80% seen once. Trimming took 2 bases from V and 4 from J, leaving 11 bases between them. From germline, CDR1 is MNHNY and CDR2 SVGAGI (reference sequence). This CDR3 region has 15 residues. This sequence originates from a man younger than 40 with glioma. V and J are TRBV6-6 and TRBJ2-2, with a weak D call TRBD1 (6 bases). This material consisted of PBMCs, taken from a glioma patient whose treatment included an IDH1 peptide vaccine. Here the CDR3 reads CASSYAQGTTGELFF. The CDR3 region has the DNA TGTGCCAGCAGTTACGCGCAGGGGACCACCGGGGAGCTGTTTTTT.